The subject of this entry is one T cell receptor beta chain. The source of the sample is a study of shared clonotypes between healthy human individuals. CD45RO-negative, CCR7-positively selected cells formed the naive CD8 fraction, excluding terminally differentiated effector memory CD45RA+ cells. The repertoire was sequenced with immunoSEQ multiplex PCR; TCRdb's copy has only in-frame clones and lacks some. The sample holds 650,000 to 800,000 clones, about 90% seen once. This receptor was taken from a man aged 30 to 45 in good health. Sequenced: naive CD8+ T cells sorted from blood.

The CDR3 region has the DNA TGTGCCAGCAGCTTAGAGGGAGGGGTCGAGCAGTACTTC. This sequence encodes CASSLEGGVEQYF. The chain combines TRBV7-2 with TRBJ2-7; TRBD2 matches at 7 bases. The length of the CDR3 is 13 residues. Trimming took 1 base from V and 6 from J; bases not matched to a gene: 3. The germline CDR1 and CDR2 sequences are SGHTA and FQGNSA. The entire variable domain, with the rest obtained from reference TRBV7-2 and TRBJ2-7, is as follows: GAGVSQSPSNKVTEKGKDVELRCDPISGHTALYWYRQSLGQGLEFLIYFQGNSAPDKSGLPSDRFSAERTGGSVSTLTIQRTQQEDSAVYLCASSLEGGVEQYFGPGTRLTVT.